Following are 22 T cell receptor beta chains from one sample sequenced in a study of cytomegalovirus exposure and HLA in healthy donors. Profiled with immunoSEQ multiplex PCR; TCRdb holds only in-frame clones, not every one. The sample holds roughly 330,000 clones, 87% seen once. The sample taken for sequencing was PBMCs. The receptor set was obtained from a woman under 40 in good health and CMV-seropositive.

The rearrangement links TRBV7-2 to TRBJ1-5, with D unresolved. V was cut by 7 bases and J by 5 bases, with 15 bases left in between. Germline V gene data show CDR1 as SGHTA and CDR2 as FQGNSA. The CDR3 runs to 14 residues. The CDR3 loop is CASTLRVADQPQHF. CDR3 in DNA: TGTGCCAGCACCCTTAGGGTGGCAGATCAGCCCCAGCATTTT.

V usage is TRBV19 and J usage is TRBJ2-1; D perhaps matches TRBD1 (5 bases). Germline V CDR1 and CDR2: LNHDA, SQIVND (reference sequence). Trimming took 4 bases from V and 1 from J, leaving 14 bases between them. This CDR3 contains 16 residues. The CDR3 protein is CASSSPGSPSYNEQFF. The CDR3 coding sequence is TGTGCCAGTAGTAGCCCAGGGTCTCCGTCCTACAATGAGCAGTTCTTC. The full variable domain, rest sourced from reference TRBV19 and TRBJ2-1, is DGGITQSPKYLFRKEGQNVTLSCEQNLNHDAMYWYRQDPGQGLRLIYYSQIVNDFQKGDIAEGYSVSREKKESFPLTVTSAQKNPTAFYLCASSSPGSPSYNEQFFGPGTRLTVL.

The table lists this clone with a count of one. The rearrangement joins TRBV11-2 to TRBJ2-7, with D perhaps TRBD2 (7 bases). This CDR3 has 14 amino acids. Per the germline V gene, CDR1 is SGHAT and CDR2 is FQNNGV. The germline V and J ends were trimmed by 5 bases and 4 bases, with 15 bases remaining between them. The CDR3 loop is CASSPRGAFYEQYF. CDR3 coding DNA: TGTGCCAGCAGCCCCCGGGGGGCGTTTTACGAGCAGTACTTC.

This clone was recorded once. CDR3 in amino acids: CASSGGRYEQYF. The CDR3 DNA sequence: TGTGCCAGCAGTGGGGGAAGGTACGAGCAGTACTTC. The chain is built from TRBV28 and TRBJ2-7, with D perhaps assigned TRBD1 or TRBD2 (5 bases each). Trimming left V 5 bases short and J 4 bases short, with 9 bases between. In germline, CDR1 is MDHEN, CDR2 SYDVKM. This CDR3 contains 12 residues.

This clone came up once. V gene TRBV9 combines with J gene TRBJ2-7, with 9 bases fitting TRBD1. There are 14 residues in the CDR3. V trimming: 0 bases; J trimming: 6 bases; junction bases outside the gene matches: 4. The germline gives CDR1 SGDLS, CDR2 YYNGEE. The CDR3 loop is CASSVGTGDREQYF. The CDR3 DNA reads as TGTGCCAGCAGCGTAGGGACAGGGGACCGCGAGCAGTACTTC.

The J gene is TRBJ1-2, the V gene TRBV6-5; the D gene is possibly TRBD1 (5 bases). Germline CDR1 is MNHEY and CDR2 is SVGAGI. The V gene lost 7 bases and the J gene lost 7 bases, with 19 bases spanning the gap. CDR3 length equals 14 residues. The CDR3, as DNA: TGTGCCAGCACCCCCAGGGTCGATTTAGGTGGCTACACCTTC. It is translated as CASTPRVDLGGYTF.

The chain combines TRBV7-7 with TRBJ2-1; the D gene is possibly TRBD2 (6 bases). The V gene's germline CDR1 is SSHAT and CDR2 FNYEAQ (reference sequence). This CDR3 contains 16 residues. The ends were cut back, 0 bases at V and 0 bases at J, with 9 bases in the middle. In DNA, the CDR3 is TGTGCCAGCAGCTTAGCCAGAGCGGGCTCCTACAATGAGCAGTTCTTC. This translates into CASSLARAGSYNEQFF.

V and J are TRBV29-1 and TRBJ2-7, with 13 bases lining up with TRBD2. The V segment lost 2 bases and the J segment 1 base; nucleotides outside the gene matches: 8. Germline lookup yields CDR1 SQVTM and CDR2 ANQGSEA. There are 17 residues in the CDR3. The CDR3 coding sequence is TGCAGCGTTGAATATGGGACTAGCGGGATCCAATCCTACGAGCAGTACTTC. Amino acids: CSVEYGTSGIQSYEQYF.

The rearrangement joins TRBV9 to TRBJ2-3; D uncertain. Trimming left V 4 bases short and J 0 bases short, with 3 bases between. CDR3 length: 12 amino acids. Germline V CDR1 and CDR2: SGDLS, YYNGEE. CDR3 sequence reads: CASSPSTDTQYF. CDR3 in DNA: TGTGCCAGCAGCCCTAGCACAGATACGCAGTATTTT.

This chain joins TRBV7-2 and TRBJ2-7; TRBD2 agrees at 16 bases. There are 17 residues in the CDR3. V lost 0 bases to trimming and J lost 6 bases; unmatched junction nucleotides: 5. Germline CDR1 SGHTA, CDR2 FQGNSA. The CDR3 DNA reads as TGTGCCAGCAGCTTAGCTTTAGGGACTAGCGGGGGGGGCGAGCAGTACTTC. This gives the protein CASSLALGTSGGGEQYF.

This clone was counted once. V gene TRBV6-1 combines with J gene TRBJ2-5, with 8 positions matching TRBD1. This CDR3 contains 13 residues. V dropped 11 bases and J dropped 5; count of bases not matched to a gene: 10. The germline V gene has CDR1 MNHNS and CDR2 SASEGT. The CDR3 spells CAGGGQGGETQYF. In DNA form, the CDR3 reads TGTGCCGGGGGAGGACAGGGCGGGGAGACCCAGTACTTC.

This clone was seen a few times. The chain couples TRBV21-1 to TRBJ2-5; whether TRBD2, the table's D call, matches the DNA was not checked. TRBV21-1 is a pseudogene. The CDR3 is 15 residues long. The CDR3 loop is CARSPPSVEGETQYF. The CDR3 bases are TGTGCCAGAAGCCCGCCTAGCGTGGAGGGAGAGACCCAGTACTTC.

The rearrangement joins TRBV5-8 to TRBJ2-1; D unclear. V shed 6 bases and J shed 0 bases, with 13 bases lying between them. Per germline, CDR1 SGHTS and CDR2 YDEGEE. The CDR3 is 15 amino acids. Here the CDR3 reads CASITSASSYNEQFF. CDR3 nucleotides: TGTGCCAGCATTACGAGCGCTAGCTCCTACAATGAGCAGTTCTTC.

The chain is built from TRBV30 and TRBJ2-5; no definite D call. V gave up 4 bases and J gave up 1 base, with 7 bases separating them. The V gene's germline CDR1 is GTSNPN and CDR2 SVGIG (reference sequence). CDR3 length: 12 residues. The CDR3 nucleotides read TGTGCCTGGAATGGCCCCCAAGAGACCCAGTACTTC. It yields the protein CAWNGPQETQYF.

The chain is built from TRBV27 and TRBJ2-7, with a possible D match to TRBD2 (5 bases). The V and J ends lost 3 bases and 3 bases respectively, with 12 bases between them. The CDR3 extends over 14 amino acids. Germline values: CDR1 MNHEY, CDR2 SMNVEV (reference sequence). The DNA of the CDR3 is TGTGCCAGCAGTTTCTCCCCAGAGGGCTACGAGCAGTACTTC. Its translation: CASSFSPEGYEQYF.

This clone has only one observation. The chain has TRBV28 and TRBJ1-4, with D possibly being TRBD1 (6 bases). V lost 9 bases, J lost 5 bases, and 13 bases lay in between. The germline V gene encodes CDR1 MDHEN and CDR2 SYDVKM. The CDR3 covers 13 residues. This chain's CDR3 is CARWGRLNEKLFF. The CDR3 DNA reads TGTGCCAGGTGGGGGCGGTTGAATGAAAAACTGTTTTTT.

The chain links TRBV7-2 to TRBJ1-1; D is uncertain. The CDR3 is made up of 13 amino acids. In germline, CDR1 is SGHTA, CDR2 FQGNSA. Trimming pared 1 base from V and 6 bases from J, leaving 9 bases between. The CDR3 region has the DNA TGTGCCAGCAGCTTAGTCCCAGTTGCTGAAGCTTTCTTT. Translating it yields CASSLVPVAEAFF.

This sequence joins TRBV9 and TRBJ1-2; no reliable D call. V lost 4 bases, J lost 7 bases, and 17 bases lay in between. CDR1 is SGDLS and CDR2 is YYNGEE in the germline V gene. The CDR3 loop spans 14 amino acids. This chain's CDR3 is CASSLDLFDGGYTF. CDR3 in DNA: TGTGCCAGCAGCCTAGACCTGTTCGATGGTGGCTACACCTTC.

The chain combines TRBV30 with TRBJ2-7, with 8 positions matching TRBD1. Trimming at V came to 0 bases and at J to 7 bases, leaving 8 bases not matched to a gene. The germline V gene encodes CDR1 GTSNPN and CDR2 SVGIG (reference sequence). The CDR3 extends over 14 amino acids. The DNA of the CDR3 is TGTGCCTGGAGTGTACCCCAGGGGGCAGGAGAGCAGTACTTC. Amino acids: CAWSVPQGAGEQYF. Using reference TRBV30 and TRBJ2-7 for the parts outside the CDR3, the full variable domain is SQTIHQWPATLVQPVGSPLSLECTVEGTSNPNLYWYRQAAGRGLQLLFYSVGIGQISSEVPQNLSASRPQDRQFILSSKKLLLSDSGFYLCAWSVPQGAGEQYFGPGTRLTVT.

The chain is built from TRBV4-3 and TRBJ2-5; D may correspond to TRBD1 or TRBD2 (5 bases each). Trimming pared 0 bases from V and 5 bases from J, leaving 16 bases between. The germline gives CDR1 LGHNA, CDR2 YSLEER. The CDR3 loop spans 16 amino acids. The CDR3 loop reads CASSQDRGVGVETQYF. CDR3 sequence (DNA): TGCGCCAGCAGCCAAGATCGAGGGGTCGGGGTCGAGACCCAGTACTTC.

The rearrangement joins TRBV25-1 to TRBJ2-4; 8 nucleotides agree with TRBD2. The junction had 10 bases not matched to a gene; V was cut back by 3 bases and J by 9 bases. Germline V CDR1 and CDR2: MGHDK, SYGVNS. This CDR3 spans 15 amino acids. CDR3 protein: CASSDPMRGVAIQYF. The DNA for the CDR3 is TGTGCCAGCAGTGACCCCATGCGGGGGGTAGCCATTCAGTACTTC. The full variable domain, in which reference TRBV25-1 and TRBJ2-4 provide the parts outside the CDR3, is EADIYQTPRYLVIGTGKKITLECSQTMGHDKMYWYQQDPGMELHLIHYSYGVNSTEKGDLSSESTVSRIRTEHFPLTLESARPSHTSQYLCASSDPMRGVAIQYFGAGTRLSVL.

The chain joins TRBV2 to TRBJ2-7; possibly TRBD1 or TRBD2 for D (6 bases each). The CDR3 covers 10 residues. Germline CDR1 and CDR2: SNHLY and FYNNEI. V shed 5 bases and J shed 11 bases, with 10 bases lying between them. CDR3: CASSTGRKYF. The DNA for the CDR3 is TGTGCCAGCAGTACAGGGAGGAAGTACTTC.